The 27 T cell receptor beta chains reported below all come from one sample, sequenced in a study of T-cell memory formation after mild COVID-19. Using its own MiXCR run on the 5' RACE reads, TCRdb lists one record per CDR3 protein. Here the sample spans hundreds of thousands of distinct CDR3 sequences, roughly 23% being singletons. The sample taken for sequencing was PBMCs or a T cell subset sorted from them (not recorded which). The receptor set was obtained from an adult woman who had mild COVID-19 (a few samples of this study predate the infection). Cell type and time point are not known.

The CDR3 spells CASSKEGAVGDEKLFF. DNA of the CDR3: TGTGCCAGCAGCAAAGAGGGGGCAGTCGGAGATGAAAAACTGTTTTTT. The V call is TRBV21-1, the J call TRBJ1-4; TRBD1, the table's D call, was not compared with the DNA. TRBV21-1 is marked as a pseudogene. This CDR3 region has 16 residues.

For the CDR3, the DNA is TGTGCCAGCAGCCAAGCCGCGCTGACAGGGCGTGAAGCTTTCTTT. It is translated as CASSQAALTGREAFF. The rearrangement uses TRBV3-1 and TRBJ1-1, with TRBD1 identical over 7 bases. Trimming cost V 1 base and J 7 bases; bases outside gene matches: 9. The CDR3 is 15 residues long. The germline V gene has CDR1 LGHDT and CDR2 YNNKEL (reference sequence).

The V call is TRBV5-1, the J call TRBJ2-1, with no clear D. The length of the CDR3 is 11 residues. Germline V lookup: CDR1 SGHRS, CDR2 YFSETQ. V was trimmed by 1 base and J by 12 bases, leaving 8 bases between them. Written as DNA, the CDR3 is TGCGCCAGCAGCTTGTATCCTAGGCAGTTCTTC. It encodes CASSLYPRQFF.

V is TRBV12-3 or TRBV12-4 and J is TRBJ2-5; TRBD2 agrees at 7 bases. Trimming removed 7 bases from V and 2 bases from J; junction bases left unmatched: 10. The CDR3 consists of 15 residues. CDR3 coding DNA: TGTGCCAGCACGAAATACGGGAGGCTACAAGAGACCCAGTACTTC. The encoded protein is CASTKYGRLQETQYF.

The chain joins TRBV4-3 to TRBJ2-5, with 9 bases fitting TRBD2. Germline V gene sequence: CDR1 LGHNA, CDR2 YSLEER. CDR3 length: 16 residues. V was clipped by 0 bases and J by 6 bases; unmatched bases: 8. The CDR3: CASSQDSGGRAQTQYF. The CDR3 nucleotides are TGCGCCAGCAGCCAAGATTCGGGCGGGAGGGCCCAGACCCAGTACTTC.

The V call is TRBV5-1, the J call TRBJ2-3; TRBD2 agrees at 8 bases. The trim removed 6 bases at V and 4 bases at J, leaving 4 bases unmatched. Looked up from germline, CDR1 is SGHRS and CDR2 is YFSETQ. CDR3 length equals 13 residues. The CDR3 is CASKRGGPDTQYF. CDR3 bases: TGCGCCAGCAAACGGGGGGGCCCAGATACGCAGTATTTT.

This clonotype was counted only a few times. The chain joins TRBV7-2 to TRBJ2-5; 9 bases line up with TRBD2. The CDR3 loop spans 17 amino acids. J lost 1 base, V lost 5 bases, and 11 bases had no gene match. The germline CDR1 and CDR2 sequences are SGHTA and FQGNSA. CDR3 residues: CASSPGRASGAQETQYF. In DNA, the CDR3 is TGTGCCAGCAGCCCCGGCAGAGCTAGCGGGGCCCAAGAGACCCAGTACTTC. The full variable domain, with the rest looked up from reference TRBV7-2 and TRBJ2-5, is GAGVSQSPSNKVTEKGKDVELRCDPISGHTALYWYRQSLGQGLEFLIYFQGNSAPDKSGLPSDRFSAERTGGSVSTLTIQRTQQEDSAVYLCASSPGRASGAQETQYFGPGTRLLVL.

This clonotype was found a few times. The CDR3 region has the DNA TGCGCCAGCAGCAGAATGACTAGCGGGAGAGAGACCCAGTACTTC. Translation: CASSRMTSGRETQYF. This chain joins TRBV5-1 and TRBJ2-5; TRBD2 matches at 12 bases. Germline V gives CDR1 SGHRS, CDR2 YFSETQ. Trimming removed 4 bases from V and 4 bases from J; junction bases left unmatched: 5. CDR3 length: 15 amino acids. The entire variable domain, with the rest obtained from reference TRBV5-1 and TRBJ2-5, is as follows: KAGVTQTPRYLIKTRGQQVTLSCSPISGHRSVSWYQQTPGQGLQFLFEYFSETQRNKGNFPGRFSGRQFSNSRSEMNVSTLELGDSALYLCASSRMTSGRETQYFGPGTRLLVL.

This rearrangement joins TRBV12-3 or TRBV12-4 to TRBJ1-1; D remains unclear. Deletions cut 5 bases from V and 2 bases from J, with 9 bases between. The length of the CDR3 is 13 residues. The CDR3: CASSGRGNTEAFF. The CDR3 bases are TGTGCCAGCAGTGGGAGAGGAAACACTGAAGCTTTCTTT.

There are a few counts of this clonotype. The chain is built from TRBV15 and TRBJ2-3, with D hard to call. Trimming shortened V by 3 bases and J by 6 bases, and 13 bases separated the two germline ends. Germline loops: CDR1 LNHNV, CDR2 YYDKDF (reference sequence). The CDR3 consists of 14 residues. The DNA of the CDR3 is TGTGCCACCAGCAGGGAACAGTCTTGGGATACGCAGTATTTT. Its protein product is CATSREQSWDTQYF.

The rearrangement links TRBV12-3 or TRBV12-4 to TRBJ2-3, with TRBD1 matching 12 bases. The trim removed 8 bases at V and 2 bases at J, leaving 5 bases unmatched. The CDR3 spans 15 residues. CDR3 sequence: CASAGTGGLTDTQYF. The CDR3 coding sequence is TGTGCCAGCGCCGGGACAGGGGGCCTCACAGATACGCAGTATTTT.

This clonotype was detected a few times. The V gene is TRBV20-1, the J gene TRBJ1-1; D might be TRBD1 (6 bases). The V end was cut by 0 bases, the J end by 12 bases, with 23 bases between. There are 15 residues in the CDR3. Germline assignment: CDR1 DFQATT and CDR2 SNEGSKA (reference sequence). The CDR3 loop is CSARDLRGEEGRTFF. In DNA, the CDR3 is TGCAGTGCTAGAGATTTAAGGGGGGAGGAGGGCCGGACTTTCTTT.

This chain connects TRBV2 to TRBJ2-1; maybe TRBD2 (5 bases). With 2 bases removed from V and 6 bases from J, the gap between germline ends came to 11 bases. The CDR3 loop spans 14 amino acids. The V gene's germline CDR1 is SNHLY and CDR2 FYNNEI. This chain's CDR3 is CASSELEGVNEQFF. CDR3 DNA: TGTGCCAGCAGTGAATTAGAGGGAGTCAATGAGCAGTTCTTC.

The sample holds a few counts of this clonotype. The chain joins TRBV5-1 to TRBJ2-3, with 14 bases that match TRBD2. V trimming: 5 bases; J trimming: 0 bases; junction bases outside the gene matches: 8. Germline lookup yields CDR1 SGHRS and CDR2 YFSETQ. This CDR3 comprises 18 residues. CDR3 in DNA: TGCGCCAGCAGTTCCGGGACTAGCGGGGGAACTAGCACAGATACGCAGTATTTT. Its translation: CASSSGTSGGTSTDTQYF.

This clonotype was seen a few times. The V call is TRBV6-2 or TRBV6-3, the J call TRBJ2-1; a possible D gene is TRBD1 (6 bases). This CDR3 has 14 residues. The germline V gene encodes CDR1 MNHEY and CDR2 SVGEGT. V was pared by 2 bases and J by 4 bases, with 9 bases between. The CDR3 loop is CASSYTTGYNEQFF. For the CDR3, the DNA is TGTGCCAGCAGTTACACGACAGGATACAATGAGCAGTTCTTC.

This clonotype was observed a few times. The chain has TRBV12-3 or TRBV12-4 and TRBJ2-1; 16 positions agree with TRBD2. The CDR3 is 15 amino acids. V shed 6 bases, J shed 7 bases, and the junction held 3 bases outside the gene matches. The CDR3 DNA is TGTGCCAGCAGCCGGGGACTAGCGGGAGGGAATGAGCAGTTCTTC. This gives the protein CASSRGLAGGNEQFF.

This clonotype was detected only a few times. The chain carries TRBV6-5 and TRBJ2-1; D is perhaps TRBD2 (6 bases). V was shortened by 5 bases and J by 7 bases, with 15 bases between the two germline ends. CDR3 size: 14 residues. The germline CDR1 and CDR2 sequences are MNHEY and SVGAGI. The CDR3 DNA reads TGTGCCAGCAGTACCCCCCCAGGGAGGAATGAGCAGTTCTTC. It specifies CASSTPPGRNEQFF.

The chain couples TRBV19 to TRBJ1-6; TRBD1 might be the D (5 bases). Germline V gene sequence: CDR1 LNHDA, CDR2 SQIVND (reference sequence). The CDR3 has 16 amino acids. Trimming left V 5 bases short and J 7 bases short, with 18 bases between. The CDR3 DNA is TGTGCCAGTAGTCATCTTGCGGGACTGGGGAATTCACCCCTCCACTTT. Encoded protein: CASSHLAGLGNSPLHF.

This clonotype was counted only a few times. The chain's CDR3 is CASSSLGTDYNEQFF. The CDR3, as DNA: TGTGCCAGCAGCTCCCTAGGGACAGACTACAATGAGCAGTTCTTC. The chain combines TRBV11-1 with TRBJ2-1; 7 positions match TRBD1. Losses at the gene ends were 4 bases for V and 3 bases for J; bases not matched to a gene: 6. From germline, CDR1 is SGHAT and CDR2 FQDESV (reference sequence). The CDR3 covers 15 residues. The whole variable domain, remainder taken from reference TRBV11-1 and TRBJ2-1, is EAEVAQSPRYKITEKSQAVAFWCDPISGHATLYWYRQILGQGPELLVQFQDESVVDDSQLPKDRFSAERLKGVDSTLKIQPAELGDSAMYLCASSSLGTDYNEQFFGPGTRLTVL.

The chain is built from TRBV6-1 and TRBJ2-5; 8 bases fit TRBD1. CDR3 length: 16 residues. V gave up 0 bases and J gave up 3 bases; unmatched junction bases: 6. Germline lookup yields CDR1 MNHNS and CDR2 SASEGT. CDR3 loop: CASSEAGTGIEETQYF. CDR3 in DNA: TGTGCCAGCAGTGAAGCTGGGACAGGTATCGAAGAGACCCAGTACTTC.

The rearrangement links TRBV5-1 to TRBJ2-7; D gene ambiguous. With 2 bases removed from V and 6 bases from J, the gap between germline ends came to 9 bases. This CDR3 is built from 12 residues. Germline CDR1 reads SGHRS; CDR2 reads YFSETQ. The CDR3 protein is CASSFDHAEQYF. Written as DNA, the CDR3 is TGCGCCAGCAGCTTTGACCACGCCGAGCAGTACTTC.

The chain has TRBV19 and TRBJ2-2; maybe TRBD1 (6 bases). Per the germline V gene, CDR1 is LNHDA and CDR2 is SQIVND (reference sequence). Trimming removed 1 base at V and 4 bases at J, with 10 bases between. The CDR3 sequence is 15 residues long. CDR3 protein: CASSIAGGLTGELFF. The CDR3 bases are TGTGCCAGTAGTATAGCTGGGGGCCTCACCGGGGAGCTGTTTTTT.

The table lists this clonotype with a few counts. This chain uses TRBV5-1 with TRBJ1-1; no reliable D call. Germline CDR1 SGHRS, CDR2 YFSETQ. This CDR3 has 17 amino acids. V shed 0 bases and J shed 1 base, with 16 bases lying between them. CDR3 region: CASSLDGVRRQNTEAFF. As DNA, the CDR3 is TGCGCCAGCAGCTTGGATGGGGTCCGGAGACAGAACACTGAAGCTTTCTTT. The complete variable domain, with remaining parts taken from reference TRBV5-1 and TRBJ1-1, reads KAGVTQTPRYLIKTRGQQVTLSCSPISGHRSVSWYQQTPGQGLQFLFEYFSETQRNKGNFPGRFSGRQFSNSRSEMNVSTLELGDSALYLCASSLDGVRRQNTEAFFGQGTRLTVV.

The chain uses TRBV20-1 and TRBJ1-4; TRBD1 agrees at 7 bases. This CDR3 spans 11 amino acids. Per the germline V gene, CDR1 is DFQATT and CDR2 is SNEGSKA (reference sequence). CDR3 DNA sequence: TGCAGCGCGACAGGGCTTGAAAAACTGTTTTTT. It is translated as CSATGLEKLFF.

This clonotype showed up just a few times. The CDR3 loop reads CASRRPTDSRGTQYF. As DNA, the CDR3 is TGTGCCAGCAGGCGCCCGACGGACTCACGAGGGACCCAGTACTTC. This sequence joins TRBV7-2 and TRBJ2-5; tentatively, D is TRBD2 (5 bases). CDR1 and CDR2 from the germline V gene are SGHTA and FQGNSA. Deletions cut 6 bases from V and 7 bases from J, with 21 bases between. The CDR3 length is 15 residues.

This clonotype turned up a few times. V is TRBV3-1 and J is TRBJ1-1; a weak D match, TRBD1 (5 bases). The CDR3 length is 14 residues. The V gene lost 4 bases and the J gene lost 4 bases, with 13 bases spanning the gap. The germline gives CDR1 LGHDT, CDR2 YNNKEL (reference sequence). The CDR3 region is CASSLGEWGTEAFF. The DNA for the CDR3 is TGTGCCAGCAGCCTAGGGGAGTGGGGCACTGAAGCTTTCTTT.

The chain uses TRBV9 and TRBJ2-2, with a weak D call TRBD2 (6 bases). Germline V gene sequence: CDR1 SGDLS, CDR2 YYNGEE. V lost 3 bases, J lost 6 bases, and 9 bases lay in between. The CDR3 covers 13 residues. The CDR3, as DNA: TGTGCCAGCAGCGCCCGACTAGCCGGGGAGCTGTTTTTT. Its protein product is CASSARLAGELFF.